This T cell receptor (beta chain) was identified in a study of T cells after posttransplantation cyclophosphamide (dated by TCRdb to between 2015 and 2016). Background for the entire study: Using TRB sequencing, the study followed how the T cell repertoire reconstituted after myeloablative bone marrow transplantation in which posttransplantation cyclophosphamide served as GVHD prophylaxis. Because TRA and TRB clonality correlated tightly in under ten samples, the subsequent TCR analyses were limited to TRB only. TRB sequencing was also done on up to about 3 additional blood samples from 2 to 5.2 years after transplant in 3 patients, and on pretransplant blood from a handful of patients. Blood from all 35 or so PTCy patients who had 1-year posttransplant specimens underwent TRB sequencing. Public TRB sequences were queried against a database of over 3,000 sequences associated with responses to pathogens, tumor antigens, self-antigens and alloantigens. Samples from a few dozen PTCy-treated patients, along with samples from approximately 15 of their related bone marrow donors, underwent antigen receptor sequencing. What the study reported, not specific to this receptor: The TRB repertoires of T cells infiltrating skin or the GI tract showed only limited overlap with the TRB repertoires found in blood. Across approximately 41 patients, TRB clonality was highly associated with recipient CMV seropositivity and CMV reactivation, and PTCy diversity was similar to diversity in CNI/methotrexate controls. At 1-2 months, donor-recipient similarity was low but rose over the first year, and the later blood repertoires were often dominated by donor CD8+ memory clones.

On this clone itself: The antigen it binds to is not known. Base qualities were left out, and no much larger clone turns up one base away.

To count as naive, T cells had to be viable CD3+CD4+ or CD3+CD8+ cells with a CCR7+CD45RA+CD45RO-CD95-CD27+CD28+ profile. Peripheral blood samples were provided by related bone marrow donors on the day of marrow donation. Peripheral blood and bone marrow mononuclear cells were isolated by Ficoll-Hypaque density centrifugation and cryopreserved. FACS on a FACSAria II was used to sort CD4+ and CD8+ T cells, including the naive and memory subsets. TRB sequencing used genomic DNA with the immunoSEQ assay at survey resolution or the hsTCRB kit. Concerning the study's data processing: The immunoSEQ software was used for initial read processing, and the LymphoSeq R package was used for repertoire analyses. Clonality was computed as 1 minus normalized Shannon entropy, and a Gini coefficient was also calculated for each TRB dataset. To infer phenotypes in unsorted samples, TRB sequences from sorted subsets of the recipient or donor were mapped onto unsorted samples from the same recipient. TCRdb stores this immuneACCESS table with in-frame sequences only. Part of the clones is absent; in the studies checked, under half of the shortfall reflects unresolved V genes, and no reason is known for the rest. That table supplies the V and J calls and clone size; D and trimming were determined from the DNA. The sample table holds more than 30,000 clones, of which 85% to 95% were seen once. The ten largest make up just under 0.25% of the sample.

From its cysteine to its phenylalanine, the CDR3 spans 19 amino acids. Only the CDR3 region is kept as DNA, spanning 57 bases read in frame from base 1. The TCR sequence derives from a woman in her fifties or sixties in good health, CMV-negative, and a related stem cell transplant donor. The specimen was naive CD4+ T cells sorted from PBMCs. The chain was built from TRBV21-1 and TRBJ1-4; TRBD1, the table's D call, was not compared with the DNA. TRBV21-1 is designated a pseudogene. The CDR3 region has the sequence CASSKGPRGEVATNEKLFF. The DNA sequence is TGTGCCAGCAGCAAAGGACCCAGGGGAGAAGTGGCGACTAATGAAAAACTGTTTTTT.